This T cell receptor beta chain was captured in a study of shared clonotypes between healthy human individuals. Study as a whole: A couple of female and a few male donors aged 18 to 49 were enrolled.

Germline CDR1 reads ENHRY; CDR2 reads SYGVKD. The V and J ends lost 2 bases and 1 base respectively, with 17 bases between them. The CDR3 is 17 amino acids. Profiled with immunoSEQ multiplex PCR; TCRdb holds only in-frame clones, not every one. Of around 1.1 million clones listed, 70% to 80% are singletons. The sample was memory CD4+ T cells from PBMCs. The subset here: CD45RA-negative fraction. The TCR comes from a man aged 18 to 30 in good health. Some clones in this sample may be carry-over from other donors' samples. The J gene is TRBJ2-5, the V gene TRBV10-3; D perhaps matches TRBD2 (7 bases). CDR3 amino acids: CAISETQGGGGQETQYF. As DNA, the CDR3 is TGTGCCATCAGTGAGACCCAAGGGGGAGGGGGCCAAGAGACCCAGTACTTC.